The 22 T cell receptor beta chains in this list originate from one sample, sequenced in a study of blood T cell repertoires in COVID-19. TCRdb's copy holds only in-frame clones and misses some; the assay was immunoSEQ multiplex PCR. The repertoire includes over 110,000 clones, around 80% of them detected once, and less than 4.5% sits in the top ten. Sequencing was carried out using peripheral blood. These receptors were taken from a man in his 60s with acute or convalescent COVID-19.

The chain's CDR3 is CASSYYSDRGLYEQYF. CDR3 sequence (DNA): TGTGCCAGCAGTTACTACTCGGACAGGGGACTCTACGAGCAGTACTTC. The V call is TRBV6-6, the J call TRBJ2-7, with TRBD1 matching over 9 bases. The CDR3 loop spans 16 amino acids. Germline lookup yields CDR1 MNHNY and CDR2 SVGAGI (reference sequence). Trimming at V came to 1 base and at J to 3 bases, leaving 7 bases not matched to a gene.

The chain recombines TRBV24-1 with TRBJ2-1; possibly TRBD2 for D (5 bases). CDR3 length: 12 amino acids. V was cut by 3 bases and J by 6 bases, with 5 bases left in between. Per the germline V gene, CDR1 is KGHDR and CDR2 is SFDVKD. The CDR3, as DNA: TGTGCCACCAGTGATCGGGGCAATGAGCAGTTCTTC. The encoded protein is CATSDRGNEQFF.

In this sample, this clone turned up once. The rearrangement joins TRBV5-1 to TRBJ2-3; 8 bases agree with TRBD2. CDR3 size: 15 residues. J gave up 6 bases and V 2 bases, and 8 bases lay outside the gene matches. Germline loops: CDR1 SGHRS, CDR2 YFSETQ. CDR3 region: CASSLSGLARDTQYF. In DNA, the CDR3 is TGCGCCAGCAGCTTATCCGGACTAGCCAGGGATACGCAGTATTTT.

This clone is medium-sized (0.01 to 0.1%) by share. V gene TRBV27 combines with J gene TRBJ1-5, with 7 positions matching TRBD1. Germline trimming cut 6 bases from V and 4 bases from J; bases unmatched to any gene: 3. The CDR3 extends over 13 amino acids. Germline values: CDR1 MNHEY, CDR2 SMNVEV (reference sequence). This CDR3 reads CASRGQPNQPQHF. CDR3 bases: TGTGCCAGCAGGGGACAGCCTAATCAGCCCCAGCATTTT.

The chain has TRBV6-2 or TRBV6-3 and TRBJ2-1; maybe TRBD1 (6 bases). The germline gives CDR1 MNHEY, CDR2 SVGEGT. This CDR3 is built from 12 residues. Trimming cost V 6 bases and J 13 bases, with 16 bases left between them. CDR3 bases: TGTGCCAGCAGCCAACAGGGTATTGGACAGTTCTTC. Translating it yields CASSQQGIGQFF.

CDR3 region: CASAWTGERNSPLHF. The CDR3 region has the DNA TGTGCCAGTGCATGGACAGGGGAAAGGAATTCACCCCTCCACTTT. The J gene is TRBJ1-6, the V gene TRBV19, with 9 positions matching TRBD1. The CDR3 sequence is 15 residues long. Germline-derived CDR1 and CDR2 are LNHDA and SQIVND (reference sequence). Losses at the gene ends were 8 bases for V and 7 bases for J; bases not matched to a gene: 9.

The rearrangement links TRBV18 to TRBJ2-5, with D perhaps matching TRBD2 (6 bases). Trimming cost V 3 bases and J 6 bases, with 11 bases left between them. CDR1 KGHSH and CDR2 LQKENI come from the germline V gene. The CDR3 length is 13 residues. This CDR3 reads CASSPDYGQTQYF. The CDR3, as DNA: TGTGCCAGCTCACCGGACTACGGGCAGACCCAGTACTTC.

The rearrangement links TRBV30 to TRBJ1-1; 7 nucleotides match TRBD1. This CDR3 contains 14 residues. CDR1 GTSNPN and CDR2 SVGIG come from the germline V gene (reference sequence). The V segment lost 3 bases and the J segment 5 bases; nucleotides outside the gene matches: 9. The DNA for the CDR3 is TGTGCCTGGAGAGCGCAGGGGGTGGGGACTGAAGCTTTCTTT. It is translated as CAWRAQGVGTEAFF. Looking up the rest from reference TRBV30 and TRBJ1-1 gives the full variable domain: SQTIHQWPATLVQPVGSPLSLECTVEGTSNPNLYWYRQAAGRGLQLLFYSVGIGQISSEVPQNLSASRPQDRQFILSSKKLLLSDSGFYLCAWRAQGVGTEAFFGQGTRLTVV.

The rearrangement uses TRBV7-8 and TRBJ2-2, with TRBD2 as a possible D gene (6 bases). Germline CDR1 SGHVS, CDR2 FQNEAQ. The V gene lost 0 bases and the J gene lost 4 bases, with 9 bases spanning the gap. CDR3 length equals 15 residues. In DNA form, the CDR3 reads TGTGCCAGCAGCTTAGCGGGGGGTAGCACCGGGGAGCTGTTTTTT. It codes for CASSLAGGSTGELFF.

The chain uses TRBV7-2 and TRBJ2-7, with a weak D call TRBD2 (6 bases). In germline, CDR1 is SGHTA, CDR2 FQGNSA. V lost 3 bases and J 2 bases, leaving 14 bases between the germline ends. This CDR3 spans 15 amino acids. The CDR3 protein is CASSFAPGVTYEQYF. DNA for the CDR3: TGTGCCAGCAGCTTCGCCCCGGGAGTCACCTACGAGCAGTACTTC.

The CDR3 loop is CATSRGTSATNEKLFF. The CDR3 nucleotides read TGTGCCACCAGCAGAGGGACATCTGCAACTAATGAAAAACTGTTTTTT. V is TRBV15 and J is TRBJ1-4; perhaps TRBD1 as D (5 bases). V lost 1 base and J 0 bases, leaving 9 bases between the germline ends. The V gene's germline CDR1 is LNHNV and CDR2 YYDKDF (reference sequence). The CDR3 has 16 amino acids. The complete variable domain, with remaining parts taken from reference TRBV15 and TRBJ1-4, reads DAMVIQNPRYQVTQFGKPVTLSCSQTLNHNVMYWYQQKSSQAPKLLFHYYDKDFNNEADTPDNFQSRRPNTSFCFLDIRSPGLGDTAMYLCATSRGTSATNEKLFFGSGTQLSVL.

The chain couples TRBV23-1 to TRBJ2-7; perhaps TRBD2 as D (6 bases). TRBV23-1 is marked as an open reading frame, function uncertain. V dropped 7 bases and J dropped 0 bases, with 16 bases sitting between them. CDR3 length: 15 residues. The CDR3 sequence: CASTHPRRGSYEQYF. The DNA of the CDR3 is TGCGCCAGCACCCATCCGAGGCGGGGCTCCTACGAGCAGTACTTC.

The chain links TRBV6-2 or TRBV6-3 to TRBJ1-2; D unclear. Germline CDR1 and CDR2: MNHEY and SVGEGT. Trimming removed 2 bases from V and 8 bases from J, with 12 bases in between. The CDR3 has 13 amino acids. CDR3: CASSYPGIRGYTF. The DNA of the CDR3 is TGTGCCAGCAGTTACCCGGGAATTCGAGGCTACACCTTC.

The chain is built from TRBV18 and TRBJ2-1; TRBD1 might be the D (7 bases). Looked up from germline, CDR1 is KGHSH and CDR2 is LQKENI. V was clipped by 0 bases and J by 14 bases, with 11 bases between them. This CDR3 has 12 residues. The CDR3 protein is CASSPPRDSEFF. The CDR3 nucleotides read TGTGCCAGCTCACCACCGCGGGACAGTGAGTTCTTC. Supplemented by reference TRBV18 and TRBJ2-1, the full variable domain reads NAGVMQNPRHLVRRRGQEARLRCSPMKGHSHVYWYRQLPEEGLKFMVYLQKENIIDESGMPKERFSAEFPKEGPSILRIQQVVRGDSAAYFCASSPPRDSEFFGPGTRLTVL.

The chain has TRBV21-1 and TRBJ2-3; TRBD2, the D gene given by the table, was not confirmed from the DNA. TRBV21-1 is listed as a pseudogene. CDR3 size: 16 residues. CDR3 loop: CASSKRASGYTDTQYF. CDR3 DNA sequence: TGTGCCAGCAGCAAGAGGGCTAGCGGTTACACAGATACGCAGTATTTT.

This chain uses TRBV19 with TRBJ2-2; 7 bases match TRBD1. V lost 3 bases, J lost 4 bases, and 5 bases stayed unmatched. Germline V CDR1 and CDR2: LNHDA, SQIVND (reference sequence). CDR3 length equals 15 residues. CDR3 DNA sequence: TGTGCCAGTAGTATGGGACAGATCCCCACCGGGGAGCTGTTTTTT. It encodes CASSMGQIPTGELFF.

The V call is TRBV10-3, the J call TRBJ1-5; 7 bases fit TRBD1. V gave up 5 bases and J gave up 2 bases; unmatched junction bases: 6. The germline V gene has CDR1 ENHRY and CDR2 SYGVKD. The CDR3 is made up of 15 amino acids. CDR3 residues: CAISNTTGGNQPQHF. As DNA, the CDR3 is TGTGCCATCAGTAATACTACAGGGGGCAATCAGCCCCAGCATTTT.

The CDR3 DNA reads TGCAGCGTGGGACTAGCGGGAGGGCCAACCGAGCAGTTCTTC. Translating gives CSVGLAGGPTEQFF. The J gene is TRBJ2-1, the V gene TRBV29-1; 16 nucleotides agree with TRBD2. J lost 10 bases, V lost 6 bases, and 6 bases had no gene match. The CDR3 runs to 14 residues. The germline V gene has CDR1 SQVTM and CDR2 ANQGSEA.

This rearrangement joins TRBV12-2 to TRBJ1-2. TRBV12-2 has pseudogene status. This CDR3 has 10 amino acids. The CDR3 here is CARARYGYTF. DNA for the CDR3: TGTGCGCGGGCCCGCTATGGCTACACCTTC.

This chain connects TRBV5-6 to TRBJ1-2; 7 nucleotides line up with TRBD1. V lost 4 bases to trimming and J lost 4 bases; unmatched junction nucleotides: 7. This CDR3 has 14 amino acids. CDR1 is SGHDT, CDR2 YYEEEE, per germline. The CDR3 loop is CASSPQGVGYGYTF. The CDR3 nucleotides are TGTGCCAGCAGCCCTCAGGGGGTCGGCTATGGCTACACCTTC.

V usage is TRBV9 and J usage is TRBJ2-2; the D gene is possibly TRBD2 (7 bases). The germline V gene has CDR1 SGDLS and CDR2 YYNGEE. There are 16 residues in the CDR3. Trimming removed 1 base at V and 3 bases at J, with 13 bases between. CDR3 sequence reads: CASSVTGGADTGELFF. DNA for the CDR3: TGTGCCAGCAGCGTAACGGGGGGCGCGGACACCGGGGAGCTGTTTTTT.

The CDR3 is CATQGRSGNTIYF. The CDR3 coding sequence is TGTGCAACGCAGGGGCGGTCTGGAAACACCATATATTTT. This chain uses TRBV28 with TRBJ1-3; D might be TRBD1 (6 bases). The CDR3 length is 13 residues. Germline V gene data show CDR1 as MDHEN and CDR2 as SYDVKM.